Presented here are 30 T cell receptor beta chains from one specimen sequenced in a study of HIV-infected patients and healthy controls. Follow-up blood was drawn about 14 weeks, roughly three months, after antiretroviral therapy began. The repertoire came from unfractionated whole blood and reflected all unsorted peripheral T cells. Alpha and beta constant-region primers primed reverse transcription of about 500 ng RNA. Each of the alpha and beta chains got its own library through chain-specific third strand synthesis with indices. TCRdb independently ran MiXCR on the 5' RACE reads; one entry per CDR3 protein. The data hold some 4,800 distinct CDR3 sequences, with roughly 5% observed a single time. Sequencing was performed on blood, taken during antiretroviral therapy. These TCRs come from an adult with HIV infection.

The table lists this clonotype with a few counts. This rearrangement joins TRBV9 to TRBJ2-3, with 9 bases lining up with TRBD2. The CDR3 totals 16 residues. Per the germline V gene, CDR1 is SGDLS and CDR2 is YYNGEE. V trimming: 3 bases; J trimming: 0 bases; junction bases outside the gene matches: 5. In DNA, the CDR3 is TGTGCCAGCAGCGCACGGACTAGCGCTAGCACAGATACGCAGTATTTT. Amino acids: CASSARTSASTDTQYF.

In its sample, this clonotype was seen many times. The chain couples TRBV19 to TRBJ1-5, with D perhaps TRBD1 (5 bases). Germline CDR1 LNHDA, CDR2 SQIVND (reference sequence). The CDR3 extends over 14 amino acids. The CDR3 DNA sequence: TGTTCCTCCCACCCGGGACCGACTTATCAGCCCCAGCATTTT. Translating gives CSSHPGPTYQPQHF.

There are many counts of this clonotype. The V gene is TRBV20-1, the J gene TRBJ2-1, with D perhaps matching TRBD2 (5 bases). Germline V CDR1 and CDR2: DFQATT, SNEGSKA (reference sequence). The CDR3 spans 12 residues. The V end lost 3 bases, the J end lost 5 bases, and 8 bases lay between the germline ends. For the CDR3, the DNA is TGCAGTGCTAGCCTAGCCAACAATGAGCAGTTCTTC. Amino acids: CSASLANNEQFF.

This clonotype rates as medium-sized (0.01 to 0.1%). This rearrangement joins TRBV12-3 or TRBV12-4 to TRBJ2-1; 7 bases are a match to TRBD2. With 7 bases clipped from V and 4 bases from J, the junction kept 4 bases outside the gene matches. There are 13 residues in the CDR3. CDR3 coding DNA: TGTGCCAGCACCGCGCGGGGGTACAATGAGCAGTTCTTC. Protein sequence: CASTARGYNEQFF.

This clonotype was detected ten times or more. J is TRBJ2-7 and V is TRBV2, with unresolved D. CDR3 length: 13 residues. The germline CDR1 and CDR2 sequences are SNHLY and FYNNEI. V lost 3 bases to trimming and J lost 2 bases, with 8 bases between them. This chain's CDR3 is CASSEPVAYEQYF. The CDR3 region has the DNA TGTGCCAGCAGTGAGCCAGTCGCCTACGAGCAGTACTTC.

In its sample, this clonotype was seen many times. The gene calls are TRBV27 and TRBJ2-3; D is ambiguous. This CDR3 is 14 amino acids long. Germline V gene data show CDR1 as MNHEY and CDR2 as SMNVEV (reference sequence). Between the trimmed V and J ends, which lost 3 bases and 4 bases, there was a span of 11 bases. CDR3 region: CASSLTYSPDTQYF. As DNA, the CDR3 is TGTGCCAGCAGTTTGACCTATTCTCCAGATACGCAGTATTTT.

In its sample, this clonotype is medium-sized (0.01 to 0.1%). The gene calls are TRBV19 and TRBJ2-7; D is unclear. CDR1 is LNHDA and CDR2 is SQIVND in the germline V gene (reference sequence). The germline V and J ends were trimmed by 3 bases and 3 bases, with 12 bases remaining between them. CDR3 length equals 14 residues. The CDR3 here is CASSIGPLGYEQYF. The CDR3 DNA sequence: TGTGCCAGTAGTATTGGGCCCTTGGGCTACGAGCAGTACTTC. Looking up the rest from reference TRBV19 and TRBJ2-7 gives the full variable domain: DGGITQSPKYLFRKEGQNVTLSCEQNLNHDAMYWYRQDPGQGLRLIYYSQIVNDFQKGDIAEGYSVSREKKESFPLTVTSAQKNPTAFYLCASSIGPLGYEQYFGPGTRLTVT.

This clonotype has only a few counts. In DNA, the CDR3 is TGTGCCAGCAGCCGATTATGGGGGCGTTCAGTTAGGGATCAGCCCCAGCATTTT. Its protein product is CASSRLWGRSVRDQPQHF. The rearrangement joins TRBV14 to TRBJ1-5, with a tentative D call TRBD1 (6 bases). Germline loops: CDR1 SGHDN, CDR2 FVKESK. The V end lost 4 bases, the J end lost 5 bases, and 24 bases lay between the germline ends. The CDR3 is made up of 18 amino acids.

This clonotype was seen many times. The chain is built from TRBV28 and TRBJ1-1; D remains ambiguous. Trimming took 3 bases from V and 2 from J, leaving 7 bases between them. Germline V gene sequence: CDR1 MDHEN, CDR2 SYDVKM. The CDR3 length is 13 residues. CDR3 nucleotides: TGTGCCAGCAGTTTGACACCTAACACTGAAGCTTTCTTT. This encodes CASSLTPNTEAFF.

This clonotype counts as medium-sized. This chain links TRBV7-2 with TRBJ2-5; the match to TRBD2 covers 11 bases. V was pared by 3 bases and J by 5 bases, with 5 bases of the junction left unmatched. From germline, CDR1 is SGHTA and CDR2 FQGNSA. The CDR3 has 15 residues. The CDR3 spells CASSFTSGGLETQYF. CDR3 in DNA: TGTGCCAGCAGCTTTACTAGCGGGGGCCTGGAGACCCAGTACTTC.

This clonotype appeared a few times. The rearrangement links TRBV5-1 to TRBJ2-1; TRBD1 matches at 9 bases. CDR3 length equals 15 residues. The V and J ends lost 0 bases and 6 bases, in that order; junction bases with no gene match: 4. In germline, CDR1 is SGHRS, CDR2 YFSETQ. This CDR3 is CASSLVDRGGNEQFF. DNA of the CDR3: TGCGCCAGCAGCTTGGTGGACAGGGGCGGCAATGAGCAGTTCTTC. The whole variable domain, remainder taken from reference TRBV5-1 and TRBJ2-1, is KAGVTQTPRYLIKTRGQQVTLSCSPISGHRSVSWYQQTPGQGLQFLFEYFSETQRNKGNFPGRFSGRQFSNSRSEMNVSTLELGDSALYLCASSLVDRGGNEQFFGPGTRLTVL.

Many counts were recorded for this clonotype. V usage is TRBV7-9 and J usage is TRBJ2-1; TRBD2 matches 13 bases. The CDR3 extends over 15 amino acids. Germline loops: CDR1 SEHNR, CDR2 FQNEAQ (reference sequence). J lost 6 bases, V lost 4 bases, and 3 bases had no gene match. The CDR3 region has the DNA TGTGCCAGCAGCTCTCGACTAGCGGGGGGCAATGAGCAGTTCTTC. Translated, it gives CASSSRLAGGNEQFF.

This clonotype is judged medium-sized. V usage is TRBV7-9 and J usage is TRBJ1-4; TRBD1 aligns across 8 bases. Germline trimming cut 5 bases from V and 5 bases from J; bases unmatched to any gene: 4. The CDR3 length is 14 residues. Germline V gives CDR1 SEHNR, CDR2 FQNEAQ (reference sequence). CDR3 DNA sequence: TGTGCCAGCAGCGAGGACAGGGACAATGAAAAACTGTTTTTT. As protein: CASSEDRDNEKLFF.

This clonotype was seen many times. CDR3 coding DNA: TGTGCCAGTAGTCCAGGACCGGGGGCCTACAATGAGCAGTTCTTC. It specifies CASSPGPGAYNEQFF. The J gene is TRBJ2-1, the V gene TRBV19; maybe TRBD2 (6 bases). The V end was cut by 5 bases, the J end by 2 bases, with 13 bases between. The germline V gene encodes CDR1 LNHDA and CDR2 SQIVND (reference sequence). This CDR3 has 15 amino acids.

This clonotype showed up many times. The chain has TRBV12-3 or TRBV12-4 and TRBJ2-1, with TRBD2 as a possible D gene (6 bases). The CDR3 has 14 residues. Trimming took off 5 bases at V and 5 bases at J, with 13 bases between the two ends. The CDR3 sequence is CASSVASGHNEQFF. For the CDR3, the DNA is TGTGCCAGCAGTGTTGCCAGCGGGCACAATGAGCAGTTCTTC.

This clonotype is deemed medium-sized. The chain combines TRBV6-6 with TRBJ1-5, with D possibly TRBD1 on 6 matching bases. Per germline, CDR1 MNHNY and CDR2 SVGAGI (reference sequence). The length of the CDR3 is 17 residues. V lost 2 bases and J lost 0, with 14 bases in between. CDR3 bases: TGTGCCAGCAGTTACCCCGACAGGCGGGGTAGCAATCAGCCCCAGCATTTT. It specifies CASSYPDRRGSNQPQHF.

This clonotype was seen many times. The rearrangement joins TRBV28 to TRBJ2-1; D might be TRBD2 (5 bases). Germline V gene sequence: CDR1 MDHEN, CDR2 SYDVKM. Trimming pared 6 bases from V and 4 bases from J, leaving 10 bases between. The length of the CDR3 is 13 residues. CDR3 bases: TGTGCCAGCAGCACAACTAGTTACAATGAGCAGTTCTTC. Amino acids: CASSTTSYNEQFF.

Relative to its sample, this clonotype is medium-sized. This chain connects TRBV28 to TRBJ2-1; D might be TRBD1 (5 bases). Trimming shortened V by 7 bases and J by 5 bases, and 24 bases separated the two germline ends. The CDR3 runs 17 residues. CDR1 MDHEN and CDR2 SYDVKM come from the germline V gene. CDR3 residues: CASTTITSGLFDNEQFF. CDR3 bases: TGTGCCAGCACCACTATTACCTCAGGGCTCTTCGACAATGAGCAGTTCTTC.

This clonotype ranks as medium-sized. This sequence joins TRBV7-3 and TRBJ2-1; TRBD2 matches at 8 bases. V lost 5 bases, J lost 5 bases, and 14 bases stayed unmatched. Germline loops: CDR1 SGHTA, CDR2 FQGTGA. The CDR3 consists of 17 residues. In DNA form, the CDR3 reads TGTGCCAGCAGCCCCCGACGAGACGGGGGGGCCCACAATGAGCAGTTCTTC. Translating it yields CASSPRRDGGAHNEQFF.

This chain links TRBV5-4 with TRBJ2-3; 11 nucleotides agree with TRBD2. The germline V gene has CDR1 SGHNT and CDR2 YYREEE (reference sequence). V dropped 4 bases and J dropped 2; count of bases not matched to a gene: 6. The CDR3 is 16 residues long. In DNA, the CDR3 is TGTGCCAGCAGCCCAAGACTAGCGGGGCCCACAGATACGCAGTATTTT. It translates to CASSPRLAGPTDTQYF. The full variable domain, its missing parts supplied by reference TRBV5-4 and TRBJ2-3, is ETGVTQSPTHLIKTRGQQVTLRCSSQSGHNTVSWYQQALGQGPQFIFQYYREEENGRGNFPPRFSGLQFPNYSSELNVNALELDDSALYLCASSPRLAGPTDTQYFGPGTRLTVL.

This clonotype has at least ten counts. J is TRBJ1-1 and V is TRBV6-1, with D unclear. This CDR3 has 13 amino acids. Trimming removed 6 bases at V and 1 base at J, with 9 bases between. Germline V gene sequence: CDR1 MNHNS, CDR2 SASEGT. The CDR3 protein is CASRVTGNTEAFF. CDR3 nucleotides: TGTGCCAGCAGGGTGACCGGGAACACTGAAGCTTTCTTT.

This clonotype has ten or more counts. J is TRBJ1-4 and V is TRBV6-6, with a tentative D call TRBD1 (5 bases). The CDR3 has 13 residues. Germline V CDR1 and CDR2: MNHNY, SVGAGI (reference sequence). The V end was cut by 10 bases, the J end by 8 bases, with 17 bases between. CDR3 sequence reads: CATRLEGQEKLFF. The CDR3 DNA is TGTGCCACCCGACTCGAGGGGCAAGAAAAACTGTTTTTT.

This clonotype ranks as medium-sized. The chain recombines TRBV12-3 or TRBV12-4 with TRBJ1-1; D remains ambiguous. Trimming took 6 bases from V and 1 from J, leaving 12 bases between them. The CDR3 has 14 amino acids. This chain's CDR3 is CASRLTATNTEAFF. DNA for the CDR3: TGTGCCAGCAGGCTCACGGCTACGAACACTGAAGCTTTCTTT.

This clonotype is medium-sized (0.01 to 0.1%) in the sample. The rearrangement uses TRBV7-9 and TRBJ1-1; 11 nucleotides match TRBD1. The CDR3 consists of 13 residues. With 3 bases clipped from V and 10 bases from J, the junction kept 4 bases outside the gene matches. CDR1 and CDR2 from the germline V gene are SEHNR and FQNEAQ (reference sequence). CDR3 sequence reads: CASSFPGTGGAFF. CDR3 DNA sequence: TGTGCCAGCAGCTTCCCCGGGACAGGGGGAGCTTTCTTT.

This clonotype was counted many times. This chain connects TRBV7-2 to TRBJ2-1; D uncertain. Trimming shortened V by 1 base and J by 9 bases, and 13 bases separated the two germline ends. CDR3 length: 14 amino acids. Germline loops: CDR1 SGHTA, CDR2 FQGNSA. CDR3 in amino acids: CASSLGLGEVEQFF. The CDR3 bases are TGTGCCAGCAGCTTAGGTCTAGGTGAGGTTGAGCAGTTCTTC.

The V gene is TRBV20-1, the J gene TRBJ1-5, with 9 bases aligning to TRBD1. V was pared by 5 bases and J by 7 bases, with 21 bases of the junction left unmatched. The germline gives CDR1 DFQATT, CDR2 SNEGSKA (reference sequence). This CDR3 has 18 amino acids. The CDR3 here is CSAPSLKSRDRVNQPQHF. The CDR3 nucleotides read TGCAGTGCTCCCAGCCTCAAGTCCCGGGACAGGGTAAACCAGCCCCAGCATTTT.

This clonotype is medium-sized. The V call is TRBV6-2 or TRBV6-3, the J call TRBJ2-7, with 12 nucleotides matching TRBD1. The junction had 7 bases not matched to a gene; V was cut back by 2 bases and J by 5 bases. CDR3 length: 16 residues. The germline V gene has CDR1 MNHEY and CDR2 SVGEGT. DNA of the CDR3: TGTGCCAGCAGTTACGCCGGGACAGGGGGCATCGACGAGCAGTACTTC. Translation: CASSYAGTGGIDEQYF.

The CDR3 loop is CASSQDDTIPYEQYF. The CDR3 DNA sequence: TGTGCCAGCAGCCAAGACGACACAATACCTTACGAGCAGTACTTC. This chain links TRBV5-4 with TRBJ2-7; D call uncertain. Looked up from germline, CDR1 is SGHNT and CDR2 is YYREEE (reference sequence). This CDR3 has 15 amino acids. The V and J ends lost 4 bases and 4 bases respectively, with 18 bases between them.

By sample share, this clonotype is medium-sized (0.01 to 0.1%). The chain carries TRBV11-2 and TRBJ2-4; D unclear. Per germline, CDR1 SGHAT and CDR2 FQNNGV. V was pared by 3 bases and J by 0 bases, with 9 bases between. This CDR3 comprises 15 residues. CDR3 nucleotide sequence: TGTGCCAGCAGCTTCCCAGTATTAGCCAAAAACATTCAGTACTTC. It encodes CASSFPVLAKNIQYF.

By share of the sample, this clonotype is medium-sized. This sequence joins TRBV6-4 and TRBJ2-1, with TRBD2 matching over 8 bases. After removal of 9 bases from V and 7 bases from J, the junction contained 11 bases not matched to a gene. Germline CDR1 MRHNA, CDR2 SNTAGT. The CDR3 covers 14 residues. CDR3 nucleotide sequence: TGTGCCAGTCAAAAGGGCGCGGGAGGAAATGAGCAGTTCTTC. It yields the protein CASQKGAGGNEQFF.